Detailed here is one T cell receptor beta chain. Its antigen is not identified. With a J-beta primer mix and a sample-barcoded 5' primer, a second PCR ran roughly 6 to 12 cycles. Each sample yielded at least 3 million CDR3-containing paired-end reads. TCRdb processed the 5' RACE reads anew with MiXCR; each CDR3 protein has one entry. The sample consists of approximately 1,000,000 distinct CDR3 sequences, under 45% of them appearing once. Per germline, CDR1 MNHEY and CDR2 SVGAGI. The CDR3 has 13 residues. V lost 8 bases, J lost 5 bases, and 9 bases stayed unmatched. These data belong to a study of blood T cells in healthy people across ages. The wider study: Researchers report that template switching captured about one barcoded beta molecule per two T cells.

Whole-study findings and limits: Naive and antigen-experienced cells could not be conclusively compared, given unsorted PBMCs.

The source of this sequence is a woman in her fifties or sixties in good health. The chain uses TRBV6-5 and TRBJ2-7; 7 bases are shared with TRBD2. What was sequenced was blood. In DNA form, the CDR3 reads TGTGCCAGCCGTCCGACTAGCAGCCACGAGCAGTACTTC. Its translation: CASRPTSSHEQYF.